These T cell receptor beta chains were read from a single sample in a study of T cell repertoires in cytomegalovirus infection. TCRdb called the reads again in MiXCR, with one record for every CDR3 protein. The table records fewer than 80,000 distinct CDR3 sequences, less than 4.5% of them present only once. Sequenced material: PBMCs. Receptors originate from a human donor in good health (CMV status not recorded). Some clones in this sample may be carry-over from other donors' samples. CDR3s include the opening cysteine and the closing phenylalanine or tryptophan. A D gene is named only where the DNA matches it firmly. Expanded clones get a size class; other rows say once, few or many, or leave the size out.

V	J	size	D	DNA	CDR3
TRBV12-3/TRBV12-4	TRBJ2-7	many	-	TGTGCCAGCAGTTTAAGGACAAAATACGAGCAGTACTTC	CASSLRTKYEQYF
TRBV11-2	TRBJ1-6	many	-	TGTGCCAGCAGAGGGACGGGGAATTCACCCCTCCACTTT	CASRGTGNSPLHF
TRBV15	TRBJ2-5	many	TRBD2	TGTGCCACCAGTCGTCGGGGGGGCGAGGAGACCCAGTACTTC	CATSRRGGEETQYF
TRBV28	TRBJ1-1	many	TRBD1	TGTGCCAGCAGGTTGGCGGGGACAGGGGGCCCCACTGAAGCTTTCTTT	CASRLAGTGGPTEAFF
TRBV24-1	TRBJ2-4	many	-	TGTGCCACATCATATCTAAACATTCAGTACTTC	CATSYLNIQYF
TRBV7-2	TRBJ2-5	many	-	TGTGCCAGCAGCTTAGCTGGAGGCGGGCAAGAGACCCAGTACTTC	CASSLAGGGQETQYF
TRBV7-2	TRBJ2-3	many	-	TGTGCCAGCAGCTTAGGCGGCGGAAACACAGATACGCAGTATTTT	CASSLGGGNTDTQYF
TRBV20-1	TRBJ1-1	many	-	TGCAGTGCTGCCGACAGGTCTGGTACTGAAGCTTTCTTT	CSAADRSGTEAFF
TRBV7-2	TRBJ2-3	many	TRBD2	TGTGCCAGCAGCACAGGGACTAGCGCGGATACGCAGTATTTT	CASSTGTSADTQYF
TRBV6-1	TRBJ2-7	many	TRBD1	TGTGCCAGCCGCCGAGGGACAGGGGTTTTTTACGAGCAGTACTTC	CASRRGTGVFYEQYF
TRBV23-1	TRBJ1-6	many	-	TGCGCCAGCAGTCAAAAAGGGCAGAATAATTCACCCCTCCACTTT	CASSQKGQNNSPLHF
TRBV4-1	TRBJ2-1	many	-	TGCGCCAGCAGCCAATATTCTCTGAGCCAGGCTGAGCAGTTCTTC	CASSQYSLSQAEQFF
TRBV6-1	TRBJ1-1	-	-	TGTGCCAGCAGCCAGACACCCGCGAACACTGAAGCTTTCTTT	CASSQTPANTEAFF
TRBV6-2/TRBV6-3	TRBJ2-7	many	-	TGTGCCAGCGGAGATCTAGCGTACTCCTACGAGCAGTACTTC	CASGDLAYSYEQYF
TRBV7-9	TRBJ2-7	many	-	TGTGCCAGCAGCACCTCAGGGGTGTACTCCTACGAGCAGTACTTC	CASSTSGVYSYEQYF
TRBV12-3/TRBV12-4	TRBJ1-5	many	-	TGTGCCAGCAGTTTTTACGGGGCGCAGAATCAGCCCCAGCATTTT	CASSFYGAQNQPQHF
TRBV6-6	TRBJ2-2	many	-	TGTGCCAGCAGTTATCGGAAGGACACCGGGGAGCTGTTTTTT	CASSYRKDTGELFF
TRBV7-2	TRBJ2-7	many	-	TGTGCCAGCAGCTTTGGGGACGCACGCTACGAGCAGTACTTC	CASSFGDARYEQYF
TRBV7-2	TRBJ1-1	many	TRBD1	TGTGCCAGCAGCTTAGAGTACAGGGGGAGGACTGAAGCTTTCTTT	CASSLEYRGRTEAFF
TRBV27	TRBJ2-3	many	-	TGTGCCAGCTCTCCTGGGGGGAGCACAGATACGCAGTATTTT	CASSPGGSTDTQYF
TRBV5-4	TRBJ1-4	many	-	TGTGCCAGCAGCTCGGACCCCAACGAGACTAATGAAAAACTGTTTTTT	CASSSDPNETNEKLFF
TRBV6-5	TRBJ1-4	many	-	TGTGCCAGCAGTTACCGTGCCCCGGGTTCAGCTAATGAAAAACTGTTTTTT	CASSYRAPGSANEKLFF
TRBV7-9	TRBJ2-1	many	-	TGTGCCAGCAGCCCAGTGCGGGGGCATGATGAGCAGTTCTTC	CASSPVRGHDEQFF
TRBV4-1	TRBJ2-7	many	-	TGCGCCAGCAGCCAGGAGTGGGGAGGTCCTTACGAGCAGTACTTC	CASSQEWGGPYEQYF
TRBV27	TRBJ2-1	many	-	TGTGCCAGCAGTTTATCTAGGGTAGGGAATGAGCAGTTCTTC	CASSLSRVGNEQFF
TRBV5-1	TRBJ1-6	many	-	TGCGCCAGCAGCTTTAGGCAGGGAGATAATTCACCCCTCCACTTT	CASSFRQGDNSPLHF
TRBV7-2	TRBJ2-7	many	-	TGTGCCAGCAGCTATCGACAGACGTGGGACGAGCAGTACTTC	CASSYRQTWDEQYF
TRBV6-5	TRBJ1-4	many	-	TGTGCCAGCAGTTACTCAGTTACCTATAATGAAAAACTGTTTTTT	CASSYSVTYNEKLFF
TRBV7-2	TRBJ1-2	many	-	TGTGCCAGCAGCTTAGTCCAGGAATATGGCTACACCTTC	CASSLVQEYGYTF
TRBV7-9	TRBJ1-2	many	-	TGTGCCAGCAGCTCCACTTGGATATCATCTAACTATGGCTACACCTTC	CASSSTWISSNYGYTF
TRBV20-1	TRBJ2-7	many	TRBD2	TGCAGTGCTAGAGTCCTCCGAGCGGGGCATCTCTACGAGCAGTACTTC	CSARVLRAGHLYEQYF
TRBV10-3	TRBJ1-1	-	TRBD1	TGTGCCATCAGCACCGGGACAGGGGGAAAATCTGAAGCTTTCTTT	CAISTGTGGKSEAFF
TRBV4-1	TRBJ1-1	many	TRBD1	TGCGCCAGCAGCCAAGAAGGGGACAGTTGGACTGAAGCTTTCTTT	CASSQEGDSWTEAFF
TRBV10-3	TRBJ2-5	many	-	TGTGCCATCAGTGGTAGTTTAGAGACCCAGTACTTC	CAISGSLETQYF
TRBV5-4	TRBJ1-5	many	TRBD1	TGTGCCAGCAGCTTGGGGGGACAGAATCAGCCCCAGCATTTT	CASSLGGQNQPQHF
TRBV7-8	TRBJ2-3	many	-	TGTGCCAGCAGCTTAGCGACCGGGGGACTGTCCACAGATACGCAGTATTTT	CASSLATGGLSTDTQYF
TRBV7-8	TRBJ1-2	many	TRBD1	TGTGCCAGCAGCTCCGGGGGGACAGGGCTAGGCTACACCTTC	CASSSGGTGLGYTF
TRBV19	TRBJ1-5	many	-	TGTGCCAGTAGTATAGAGAGGGGAAGCAATCAGCCCCAGCATTTT	CASSIERGSNQPQHF
TRBV7-2	TRBJ2-1	many	-	TGTGCCAGCAGCTTTTCACCATCCTACAATGAGCAGTTCTTC	CASSFSPSYNEQFF
TRBV28	TRBJ1-3	many	TRBD1	TGTGCCAGCAGTGTCGCCTCCGGGACAGGGGATCTGAACACCATATATTTT	CASSVASGTGDLNTIYF
TRBV6-2/TRBV6-3	TRBJ2-7	many	-	TGTGCCAGCAGTTACGGGGGAGGCGGCTACGAGCAGTACTTC	CASSYGGGGYEQYF
TRBV7-2	TRBJ2-5	many	-	TGTGCCAGCAGCCCTATGGACCTCCAAGAGACCCAGTACTTC	CASSPMDLQETQYF
TRBV12-3/TRBV12-4	TRBJ1-1	many	-	TGTGCCAGCAGTTTAGCCCCTCGCCACGGGACTGAAGCTTTCTTT	CASSLAPRHGTEAFF
TRBV13	TRBJ2-5	many	TRBD2	TGTGCCAGCAGCTTATGGGCTAGCGGGGGCCTGTACCAAGAGACCCAGTACTTC	CASSLWASGGLYQETQYF
TRBV9	TRBJ1-1	many	TRBD1	TGTGCCAGCAGCCAGACAGGGGGCAACACTGAAGCTTTCTTT	CASSQTGGNTEAFF
TRBV7-3	TRBJ2-1	many	TRBD2	TGTGCCAGCAGCGACGGGACTAGCGGGAGGGCCAGGGGGGGTGAGCAGTTCTTC	CASSDGTSGRARGGEQFF
TRBV6-1	TRBJ2-7	-	-	TGTGCCAGCGTTAACGCGGACCAGTCCTACGAGCAGTACTTC	CASVNADQSYEQYF
TRBV28	TRBJ2-1	many	TRBD2	TGTGCCAGCAATCCCGGTCAGGCTAGCGGGGGCAATGAGCAGTTCTTC	CASNPGQASGGNEQFF
TRBV7-2	TRBJ1-1	many	-	TGTGCCAGCAGCCTGACCGGGATGAACACTGAAGCTTTCTTT	CASSLTGMNTEAFF
TRBV28	TRBJ2-3	many	-	TGTGCCAGCAGTCTGGGAGGTCAGGGCGGAGATACGCAGTATTTT	CASSLGGQGGDTQYF